Reported below is one T cell receptor (beta chain). Its specificity is unknown. V lost 0 bases to trimming and J lost 7 bases, with 10 bases between them. The length of the CDR3 is 14 residues. Looked up from germline, CDR1 is MNHEY and CDR2 is SVGAGI. MiXCR, applied by TCRdb to the reads, yields one record per CDR3 protein. The sample records some 310,000 distinct CDR3 sequences, more than 20% being singletons. The sample originates from a study of T cell repertoires in cytomegalovirus infection. This clonotype originated in a human donor in good health (CMV status not recorded). Some clones in this sample may be carry-over from other donors' samples. The material was cultured PBMCs, obtained from culture after CMV antigen stimulation. The chain uses TRBV6-5 and TRBJ1-5, with D tentatively TRBD1 (6 bases). The CDR3 DNA follows: TGTGCCAGCAGTTACTCCCAGGGGAGACAGCCCCAGCATTTT. This translates into CASSYSQGRQPQHF.